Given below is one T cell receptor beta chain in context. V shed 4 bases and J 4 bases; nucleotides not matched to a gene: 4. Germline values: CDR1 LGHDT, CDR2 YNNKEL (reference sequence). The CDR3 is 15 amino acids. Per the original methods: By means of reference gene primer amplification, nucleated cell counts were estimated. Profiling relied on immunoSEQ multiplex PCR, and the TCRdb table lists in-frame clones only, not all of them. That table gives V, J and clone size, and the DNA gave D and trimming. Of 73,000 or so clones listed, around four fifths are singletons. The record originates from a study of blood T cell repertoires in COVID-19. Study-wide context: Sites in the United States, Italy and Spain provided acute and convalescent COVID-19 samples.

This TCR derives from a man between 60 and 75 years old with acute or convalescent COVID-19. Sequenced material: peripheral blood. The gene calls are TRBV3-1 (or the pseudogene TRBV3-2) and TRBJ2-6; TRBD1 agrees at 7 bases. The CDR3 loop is CASSRTGAGANVLTF. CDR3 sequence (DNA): TGTGCCAGCAGCCGTACAGGGGCCGGGGCCAACGTCCTGACTTTC.